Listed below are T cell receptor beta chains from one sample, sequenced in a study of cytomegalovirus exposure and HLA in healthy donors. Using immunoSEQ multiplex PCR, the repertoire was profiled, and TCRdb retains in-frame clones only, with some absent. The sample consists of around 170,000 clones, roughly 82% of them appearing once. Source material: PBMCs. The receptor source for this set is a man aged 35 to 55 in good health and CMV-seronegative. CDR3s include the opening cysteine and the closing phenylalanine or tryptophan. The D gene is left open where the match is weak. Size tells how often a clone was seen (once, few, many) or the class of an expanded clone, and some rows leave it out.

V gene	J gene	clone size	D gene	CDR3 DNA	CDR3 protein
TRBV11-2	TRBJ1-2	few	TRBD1	TGTGCCAGCAGCCCGCAGTCGACAGGGCCCGGCTACACCTTC	CASSPQSTGPGYTF
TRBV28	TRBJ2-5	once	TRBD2	TGTGCCACCTTAGCGGGAGGGAAAGAGACCCAGTACTTC	CATLAGGKETQYF
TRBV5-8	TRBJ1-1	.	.	TGTGCCAGCAGGGTGGGCATGAACACTGAAGCTTTCTTT	CASRVGMNTEAFF
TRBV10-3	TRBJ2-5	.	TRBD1	TGTGCCATCAGTGAGTCGCACAGGGGCAAAGAGACCCAGTACTTC	CAISESHRGKETQYF
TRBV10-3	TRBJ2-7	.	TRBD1	TGTGCCATCAGTCCCACAGGGGGTCTTTCCTACGAGCAGTACTTC	CAISPTGGLSYEQYF
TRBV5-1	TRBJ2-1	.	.	TGCGCCAGCAGCTTGGATCCGCGGCCTCCCTACAATGAGCAGTTCTTC	CASSLDPRPPYNEQFF
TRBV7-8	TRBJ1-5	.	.	TGTGCCAGCAGCCCGAATCAGGGGATGCAGCCCCAGCATTTT	CASSPNQGMQPQHF
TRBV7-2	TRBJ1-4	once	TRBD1	TGTGCCAGCAGCTCCCGGACAGGGAATGAAAAACTGTTTTTT	CASSSRTGNEKLFF
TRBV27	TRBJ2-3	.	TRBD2	TGTGCCAGCAGTTTACGACTAGCGGGGCAATTCACAGATACGCAGTATTTT	CASSLRLAGQFTDTQYF
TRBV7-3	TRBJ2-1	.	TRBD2	TGTGCCAGCAGCTCTCAAGCCGGACTAGCGGGAGTGAATGAGCAGTTCTTC	CASSSQAGLAGVNEQFF
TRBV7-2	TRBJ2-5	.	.	TGTGCCAGCAGCACCCAGACAGGTGGGGAGACCCAGTACTTC	CASSTQTGGETQYF
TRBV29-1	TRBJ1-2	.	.	TGCAGCATTGGCTATCGTCCGGGAACTAACTATGGCTACACCTTC	CSIGYRPGTNYGYTF